The 23 T cell receptor beta chains presented below share a single source sample, sequenced in a study of blood T cell repertoires in COVID-19. The assay was immunoSEQ multiplex PCR, and TCRdb's table has in-frame clones only and misses some. The table includes roughly 60,000 clones, about 86% detected once. The sample was peripheral blood. Source of these receptors: an older man with COVID-19, enrolled during active disease.

The count of this clone is one. V usage is TRBV28 and J usage is TRBJ1-1; possible D gene TRBD1, 6 bases. V was shortened by 2 bases and J by 7 bases, with 17 bases between the two germline ends. The CDR3 runs 15 residues. Germline-derived CDR1 and CDR2 are MDHEN and SYDVKM. CDR3 nucleotide sequence: TGTGCCAGCAGTTTACGGGGGGCAAATTCTATTGAAGCTTTCTTT. Translated: CASSLRGANSIEAFF.

The chain employs TRBV6-5 and TRBJ2-5; 14 nucleotides line up with TRBD2. Germline CDR1 and CDR2: MNHEY and SVGAGI. The CDR3 consists of 15 residues. Losses at the gene ends were 7 bases for V and 3 bases for J; bases not matched to a gene: 4. The CDR3 DNA follows: TGTGCCAGCACCCGACTAGCGGGAGGGAAAGAGACCCAGTACTTC. It translates to CASTRLAGGKETQYF.

The rearrangement uses TRBV4-3 and TRBJ2-3; 7 bases map to TRBD2. Germline CDR1 reads LGHNA; CDR2 reads YSLEER. With V trimmed by 0 bases and J by 2 bases, 8 bases remained unmatched. There are 17 residues in the CDR3. The CDR3 loop reads CASSQDWAGDTTDTQYF. In nucleotides, the CDR3 is TGCGCCAGCAGCCAAGATTGGGCGGGGGATACCACAGATACGCAGTATTTT.

The chain carries TRBV7-8 and TRBJ1-3; the match to TRBD1 covers 7 bases. CDR3 length equals 17 residues. V was clipped by 0 bases and J by 0 bases; unmatched bases: 5. The germline V gene has CDR1 SGHVS and CDR2 FQNEAQ. Here the CDR3 reads CASSLAGTAFSGNTIYF. The CDR3 bases are TGTGCCAGCAGCTTAGCCGGGACAGCCTTCTCTGGAAACACCATATATTTT.

The chain recombines TRBV9 with TRBJ2-2; 9 positions match TRBD2. The CDR3 extends over 17 amino acids. Germline CDR1 SGDLS, CDR2 YYNGEE. With 3 bases clipped from V and 3 bases from J, the junction kept 9 bases outside the gene matches. CDR3 sequence (DNA): TGTGCCAGCAGCGAGTCTCGAGCGGGAGGTGACACCGGGGAGCTGTTTTTT. Amino acid sequence: CASSESRAGGDTGELFF.

The V and J genes are TRBV5-1 and TRBJ2-6, with TRBD1 matching over 9 bases. The CDR3 length is 18 residues. Germline V gene sequence: CDR1 SGHRS, CDR2 YFSETQ. J gave up 2 bases and V 4 bases, and 10 bases lay outside the gene matches. In DNA form, the CDR3 reads TGCGCCAGCAGCGACCCGGGACAGGGTCCAACTGGGGCCAACGTCCTGACTTTC. This codes for CASSDPGQGPTGANVLTF. Based on the CDR3 plus reference TRBV5-1 and TRBJ2-6, the full variable domain is KAGVTQTPRYLIKTRGQQVTLSCSPISGHRSVSWYQQTPGQGLQFLFEYFSETQRNKGNFPGRFSGRQFSNSRSEMNVSTLELGDSALYLCASSDPGQGPTGANVLTFGAGSRLTVL.

For this clone: The junction shows a germline mismatch at one end, possibly a read error. The V gene is TRBV18, the J gene TRBJ2-5, with 9 bases identical to TRBD2. From germline, CDR1 is KGHSH and CDR2 LQKENI. The CDR3 is 18 residues long. CDR3 coding DNA: TGTGCCAGCTCACCACCCGTCGATCTAGCGGGGTTCCAAGAGGCCCAGTACTTC. Translated: CASSPPVDLAGFQEAQYF.

The genes are TRBV7-2 and TRBJ2-3, with TRBD1 matching over 8 bases. Germline CDR1 SGHTA, CDR2 FQGNSA. Trimming removed 4 bases from V and 7 bases from J; junction bases left unmatched: 4. The CDR3 has 13 residues. CDR3 DNA: TGTGCCAGCAGCTACACAGGGGGAAATACGCAGTATTTT. Its translation: CASSYTGGNTQYF. Full variable domain (missing parts from reference TRBV7-2 and TRBJ2-3): GAGVSQSPSNKVTEKGKDVELRCDPISGHTALYWYRQSLGQGLEFLIYFQGNSAPDKSGLPSDRFSAERTGGSVSTLTIQRTQQEDSAVYLCASSYTGGNTQYFGPGTRLTVL.

CDR3 residues: CASSLGARNEQFF. The CDR3 nucleotides are TGCGCCAGCAGCTTGGGGGCCCGCAATGAGCAGTTCTTC. The rearrangement links TRBV5-1 to TRBJ2-1; D not certain. V was shortened by 0 bases and J by 6 bases, with 7 bases between the two germline ends. This CDR3 comprises 13 residues. In germline, CDR1 is SGHRS, CDR2 YFSETQ.

This chain connects TRBV30 to TRBJ1-5; 8 positions match TRBD1. V lost 3 bases to trimming and J lost 3 bases; unmatched junction nucleotides: 4. Germline V CDR1 and CDR2: GTSNPN, SVGIG (reference sequence). The CDR3 totals 14 residues. CDR3 loop: CAWSWTGTNQPQHF. The CDR3 DNA is TGTGCCTGGAGCTGGACAGGGACCAATCAGCCCCAGCATTTT.

The rearrangement uses TRBV19 and TRBJ1-1; 9 nucleotides align to TRBD1. CDR3 length: 15 residues. J gave up 5 bases and V 6 bases, and 10 bases lay outside the gene matches. Germline CDR1 is LNHDA and CDR2 is SQIVND (reference sequence). The CDR3 spells CASRKKQGARTEAFF. The DNA for the CDR3 is TGTGCCAGTAGAAAAAAACAGGGGGCGCGAACTGAAGCTTTCTTT.

This chain joins TRBV12-3 or TRBV12-4 and TRBJ2-7; D uncertain. Deletions cut 4 bases from V and 3 bases from J, with 10 bases between. The CDR3 totals 13 residues. The CDR3 nucleotides read TGTGCCAGCAGTTCCCCCCCCTTCTACGAGCAGTACTTC. As protein: CASSSPPFYEQYF.

The CDR3 DNA is TGTGCCAGTAGTATTCCGTTCCGGACAGGGGGCGCCTATAATTCACCCCTCCACTTT. Translated, it gives CASSIPFRTGGAYNSPLHF. V gene TRBV19 combines with J gene TRBJ1-6, with 11 nucleotides matching TRBD1. The germline V gene encodes CDR1 LNHDA and CDR2 SQIVND (reference sequence). With V trimmed by 3 bases and J by 2 bases, 9 bases remained unmatched. This CDR3 has 19 amino acids.

The genes are TRBV19 and TRBJ2-2; 7 bases agree with TRBD2. The junction had 14 bases not matched to a gene; V was cut back by 7 bases and J by 6 bases. Germline CDR1 and CDR2: LNHDA and SQIVND (reference sequence). CDR3 length equals 16 residues. The CDR3 loop reads CASTPFGTTKAGELFF. The CDR3 DNA reads TGTGCCAGTACCCCCTTTGGGACTACCAAAGCCGGGGAGCTGTTTTTT.

The J gene is TRBJ2-5, the V gene TRBV24-1; 9 nucleotides line up with TRBD1. CDR3 size: 15 residues. Trimming removed 5 bases from V and 4 bases from J; junction bases left unmatched: 7. CDR1 KGHDR and CDR2 SFDVKD come from the germline V gene. This CDR3 is CATSGPGQGRETQYF. The DNA for the CDR3 is TGTGCCACCAGTGGTCCGGGACAGGGTCGAGAGACCCAGTACTTC.

This clone was counted only a few times. V usage is TRBV6-6 and J usage is TRBJ1-1; no clear D. The CDR3 is 10 amino acids. The germline V gene encodes CDR1 MNHNY and CDR2 SVGAGI (reference sequence). With 8 bases removed from V and 5 bases from J, the gap between germline ends came to 6 bases. The CDR3 sequence: CASEGTEAFF. The CDR3 DNA reads TGTGCCAGCGAGGGAACTGAAGCTTTCTTT.

Comment on this clone: It is unclear where the CDR3 begins or ends on the DNA, so no DNA is shown, and the CDR3 is as TCRdb lists it. The J gene is TRBJ1-3, the V gene TRBV21-1; the table's D call of TRBD1 was not tested on the DNA. TRBV21-1 constitutes a pseudogene. The CDR3 contains 18 residues when both ends are counted. CDR3 residues: CASSPTGGKWGSGNTIYF.

In DNA form, the CDR3 reads TGTGCCAGTAGTATTGGAGGCAATAACTATGGCTACACCTTC. Amino acids: CASSIGGNNYGYTF. The genes are TRBV19 and TRBJ1-2, with D unclear. CDR1 and CDR2 (germline): LNHDA, SQIVND (reference sequence). The CDR3 runs 14 residues. V lost 3 bases and J lost 1, with 9 bases in between.

J is TRBJ1-5 and V is TRBV19; 8 bases match TRBD1. CDR3 length: 16 amino acids. CDR1 and CDR2 (germline): LNHDA, SQIVND (reference sequence). The V gene end was trimmed by 5 bases and the J gene end by 1 base; junction bases not matched to a gene: 7. CDR3 protein: CASSALDRGSNQPQHF. CDR3 sequence (DNA): TGTGCCAGTAGTGCCCTCGACAGGGGCAGCAATCAGCCCCAGCATTTT.

This chain links TRBV20-1 with TRBJ2-1; the match to TRBD2 covers 7 bases. Germline V gives CDR1 DFQATT, CDR2 SNEGSKA (reference sequence). The CDR3 has 15 residues. V shed 3 bases and J 5 bases; nucleotides not matched to a gene: 10. In DNA form, the CDR3 reads TGCAGTGCTAGTGGAGCGGGACTATCGCACAATGAGCAGTTCTTC. Amino acids: CSASGAGLSHNEQFF.

The chain joins TRBV7-8 to TRBJ2-7, with 9 bases matching TRBD1. Trimming cost V 5 bases and J 2 bases; bases outside gene matches: 7. The CDR3 is made up of 15 amino acids. Germline V gives CDR1 SGHVS, CDR2 FQNEAQ. CDR3 DNA: TGTGCCAGCAGCCCCTTACAGGGGGCGGCCTACGAGCAGTACTTC. Its protein product is CASSPLQGAAYEQYF.

V and J are TRBV5-5 and TRBJ1-2; D is unresolved. CDR1 is SGHKS and CDR2 is YYEKEE in the germline V gene (reference sequence). V was trimmed by 4 bases and J by 7 bases, leaving 17 bases between them. The CDR3 runs 14 residues. CDR3 sequence (DNA): TGTGCCAGCAGCCAAAACGCACCGGTTGTTGGCTACACCTTC. This encodes CASSQNAPVVGYTF.

This clone was found once. The J gene is TRBJ1-5, the V gene TRBV5-1; TRBD1 might be the D (5 bases). The CDR3 runs to 14 residues. Germline V gene data show CDR1 as SGHRS and CDR2 as YFSETQ. Trimming cost V 5 bases and J 3 bases, with 12 bases left between them. The CDR3 region has the DNA TGCGCCAGCAGTTTCGGGGGAGCCAATCAGCCCCAGCATTTT. This sequence encodes CASSFGGANQPQHF. Filled out from reference TRBV5-1 and TRBJ1-5, the complete variable domain reads KAGVTQTPRYLIKTRGQQVTLSCSPISGHRSVSWYQQTPGQGLQFLFEYFSETQRNKGNFPGRFSGRQFSNSRSEMNVSTLELGDSALYLCASSFGGANQPQHFGDGTRLSIL.